This is a list of T cell receptor beta chains from one sample in a study of Ad26.COV2.S vaccination and SARS-CoV-2 variants. Sequencing was performed with immunoSEQ multiplex PCR; in TCRdb, only in-frame clones are kept and a portion is missing. The table shows 300,000 to 350,000 clones, with roughly 90% occurring only once. The specimen was peripheral blood, collected in a trial of Ad26.COV2.S vaccine versus placebo. Receptors originate from a person between 18 and 65 years old who received the Ad26.COV2.S COVID-19 vaccine or a placebo. The CDR3 runs from the conserved cysteine through the conserved F or W. Fields, in order: CDR3 protein, CDR3 DNA, V gene, D gene, clone size, CDR3 length, J gene. A D gene is named only where the DNA matches it firmly. Clone size is not always given. Where it is, it says once, few, many or a class for expanded clones.

CDR3aa: CASSFRTSGRPHEQFF; CDR3nt: TGTGCCAGCAGCTTCAGGACTAGCGGGAGGCCTCATGAGCAGTTCTTC; v_gene: TRBV7-8; d_gene: TRBD2; abundance: -; len: 16; j_gene: TRBJ2-1
CDR3aa: CAWSLGIGDTEAFF; CDR3nt: TGTGCCTGGAGTCTGGGGATTGGGGACACTGAAGCTTTCTTT; v_gene: TRBV30; d_gene: -; abundance: -; len: 14; j_gene: TRBJ1-1
CDR3aa: CASRQRYQLNTEAFF; CDR3nt: TGTGCCAGCAGGCAACGTTATCAGCTGAACACTGAAGCTTTCTTT; v_gene: TRBV5-4; d_gene: -; abundance: -; len: 15; j_gene: TRBJ1-1
CDR3aa: CASSEGTGETNYGYTF; CDR3nt: TGTGCCAGCAGTGAAGGGACAGGGGAGACTAACTATGGCTACACCTTC; v_gene: TRBV6-1; d_gene: TRBD1; abundance: -; len: 16; j_gene: TRBJ1-2
CDR3aa: CASSPGDRGYEQYF; CDR3nt: TGCGCCAGCAGCCCAGGGGACAGGGGCTACGAGCAGTACTTC; v_gene: TRBV5-1; d_gene: TRBD1; abundance: -; len: 14; j_gene: TRBJ2-7
CDR3aa: CASSVGLAPLDTQYF; CDR3nt: TGTGCCAGCAGCGTCGGGCTAGCCCCTTTAGATACGCAGTATTTT; v_gene: TRBV9; d_gene: -; abundance: -; len: 15; j_gene: TRBJ2-3
CDR3aa: CASSVGDSNEQYF; CDR3nt: TGTGCCAGCAGTGTCGGGGATTCCAACGAGCAGTACTTC; v_gene: TRBV2; d_gene: -; abundance: -; len: 13; j_gene: TRBJ2-7
CDR3aa: CASSLVVGTQYF; CDR3nt: TGTGCCAGCAGCTTAGTCGTCGGGACCCAGTACTTC; v_gene: TRBV7-2; d_gene: -; abundance: -; len: 12; j_gene: TRBJ2-5
CDR3aa: CAWSEQYTEAFF; CDR3nt: TGTGCCTGGAGCGAACAGTACACTGAAGCTTTCTTT; v_gene: TRBV30; d_gene: -; abundance: -; len: 12; j_gene: TRBJ1-1
CDR3aa: CASSARGTSGITLQFF; CDR3nt: TGTGCCAGCAGCGCAAGAGGGACTAGCGGGATCACTTTGCAGTTCTTC; v_gene: TRBV9; d_gene: TRBD2; abundance: -; len: 16; j_gene: TRBJ2-1
CDR3aa: CASSQTGNTIYF; CDR3nt: TGTGCCAGCAGCCAGACAGGGAACACCATATATTTT; v_gene: TRBV9; d_gene: TRBD1; abundance: -; len: 12; j_gene: TRBJ1-3
CDR3aa: CSVEDSGRGNTEAFF; CDR3nt: TGCAGCGTTGAAGATTCGGGAAGGGGGAACACTGAAGCTTTCTTT; v_gene: TRBV29-1; d_gene: -; abundance: -; len: 15; j_gene: TRBJ1-1
CDR3aa: CASRQTEGTDTQYF; CDR3nt: TGTGCCAGCAGACAGACTGAGGGAACAGATACGCAGTATTTT; v_gene: TRBV7-9; d_gene: -; abundance: -; len: 14; j_gene: TRBJ2-3
CDR3aa: CASRLQGYEAFF; CDR3nt: TGTGCCAGCAGACTGCAGGGGTATGAAGCTTTCTTT; v_gene: TRBV2; d_gene: -; abundance: -; len: 12; j_gene: TRBJ1-1
CDR3aa: CASSYSKAEAFF; CDR3nt: TGTGCCAGCAGTTACTCGAAGGCTGAAGCTTTCTTT; v_gene: TRBV6-2/TRBV6-3; d_gene: -; abundance: few; len: 12; j_gene: TRBJ1-1
CDR3aa: CSVKSGAIDEQYF; CDR3nt: TGCAGCGTGAAATCCGGGGCGATCGACGAGCAGTACTTC; v_gene: TRBV29-1; d_gene: -; abundance: -; len: 13; j_gene: TRBJ2-7
CDR3aa: CASSSLGTGPNYGYTF; CDR3nt: TGTGCCAGCAGCTCCTTGGGGACAGGTCCTAACTATGGCTACACCTTC; v_gene: TRBV5-8; d_gene: TRBD1; abundance: once; len: 16; j_gene: TRBJ1-2
CDR3aa: CASSEQGSPYFGETQYF; CDR3nt: TGTGCCAGCAGTGAGCAGGGTTCCCCGTATTTTGGGGAGACCCAGTACTTC; v_gene: TRBV6-1; d_gene: -; abundance: -; len: 17; j_gene: TRBJ2-5
CDR3aa: CASSPAVTSFGNTIYF; CDR3nt: TGTGCCAGCTCACCAGCTGTCACGAGCTTCGGAAACACCATATATTTT; v_gene: TRBV18; d_gene: -; abundance: -; len: 16; j_gene: TRBJ1-3
CDR3aa: CASSLADYTEAFF; CDR3nt: TGTGCCAGCAGCTTAGCCGATTACACTGAAGCTTTCTTT; v_gene: TRBV7-9; d_gene: -; abundance: -; len: 13; j_gene: TRBJ1-1
CDR3aa: CASSLGAVASARVETQYF; CDR3nt: TGTGCCAGCAGCCTTGGGGCGGTTGCTAGCGCTCGGGTAGAGACCCAGTACTTC; v_gene: TRBV11-3; d_gene: -; abundance: once; len: 18; j_gene: TRBJ2-5
CDR3aa: CSASFRPTLERGYTF; CDR3nt: TGCAGTGCTAGTTTTAGGCCCACATTGGAAAGAGGCTACACCTTC; v_gene: TRBV20-1; d_gene: -; abundance: -; len: 15; j_gene: TRBJ1-2
CDR3aa: CASSEALVVNNEQFF; CDR3nt: TGTGCCAGCAGTGAAGCGCTTGTAGTCAACAATGAGCAGTTCTTC; v_gene: TRBV2; d_gene: -; abundance: -; len: 15; j_gene: TRBJ2-1
CDR3aa: CASSLDGLAGALRETQYF; CDR3nt: TGTGCCAGCAGCTTAGATGGGCTAGCGGGAGCCCTTAGGGAGACCCAGTACTTC; v_gene: TRBV11-3; d_gene: TRBD2; abundance: -; len: 18; j_gene: TRBJ2-5
CDR3aa: CASSPVTALFYGYTF; CDR3nt: TGTGCCAGCAGTCCAGTGACAGCGCTTTTCTATGGCTACACCTTC; v_gene: TRBV27; d_gene: -; abundance: -; len: 15; j_gene: TRBJ1-2
CDR3aa: CASSLRGGQTSSYEQYF; CDR3nt: TGTGCCAGCAGCTTAAGGGGTGGGCAGACGAGCTCCTACGAGCAGTACTTC; v_gene: TRBV7-2; d_gene: -; abundance: -; len: 17; j_gene: TRBJ2-7
CDR3aa: CASSRTQAGTEAFF; CDR3nt: TGCGCCAGCAGCCGGACCCAGGCGGGGACTGAAGCTTTCTTT; v_gene: TRBV4-3; d_gene: -; abundance: -; len: 14; j_gene: TRBJ1-1
CDR3aa: CASSFSMDREGFEAFF; CDR3nt: TGTGCCAGCAGCTTTAGTATGGACAGGGAGGGTTTTGAAGCTTTCTTT; v_gene: TRBV5-5; d_gene: TRBD1; abundance: -; len: 16; j_gene: TRBJ1-1
CDR3aa: CASSQRRSREFPGNEQFF; CDR3nt: TGTGCCAGCTCACAGCGCCGATCGCGGGAGTTTCCGGGTAATGAGCAGTTCTTC; v_gene: TRBV18; d_gene: TRBD2; abundance: -; len: 18; j_gene: TRBJ2-1
CDR3aa: CASTRRQGVLNTEAFF; CDR3nt: TGTGCCAGCACCCGTAGACAGGGAGTGTTGAACACTGAAGCTTTCTTT; v_gene: TRBV5-4; d_gene: TRBD1; abundance: -; len: 16; j_gene: TRBJ1-1
CDR3aa: CASSLGGTEETQYF; CDR3nt: TGCGCCAGCAGTCTGGGAGGGACAGAAGAGACCCAGTACTTC; v_gene: TRBV5-1; d_gene: -; abundance: -; len: 14; j_gene: TRBJ2-5
CDR3aa: CASSQGQDWEKLFF; CDR3nt: TGTGCCAGCAGCCAAGGCCAGGATTGGGAAAAACTGTTTTTT; v_gene: TRBV3-1/TRBV3-2; d_gene: -; abundance: -; len: 14; j_gene: TRBJ1-4
CDR3aa: CASSSTPGELFF; CDR3nt: TGTGCCAGCAGTTCAACCCCCGGGGAGCTGTTTTTT; v_gene: TRBV6-6; d_gene: -; abundance: -; len: 12; j_gene: TRBJ2-2
CDR3aa: CASSPGQASWGANYGYTF; CDR3nt: TGTGCCAGCAGTCCCGGACAGGCTTCTTGGGGAGCTAACTATGGCTACACCTTC; v_gene: TRBV5-4; d_gene: TRBD1; abundance: -; len: 18; j_gene: TRBJ1-2
CDR3aa: CASSKTGYEAFF; CDR3nt: TGTGCCAGCAGCAAAACAGGGTACGAAGCTTTCTTT; v_gene: TRBV7-9; d_gene: -; abundance: -; len: 12; j_gene: TRBJ1-1
CDR3aa: CATTEGTTINTEAFF; CDR3nt: TGCGCCACCACAGAAGGGACAACTATTAACACTGAAGCTTTCTTT; v_gene: TRBV4-1; d_gene: -; abundance: -; len: 15; j_gene: TRBJ1-1
CDR3aa: CASSLDRGNTIYF; CDR3nt: TGTGCCAGCAGTTTGGACCGTGGAAACACCATATATTTT; v_gene: TRBV28; d_gene: -; abundance: -; len: 13; j_gene: TRBJ1-3
CDR3aa: CASSVRTGGTGYTF; CDR3nt: TGTGCCAGCAGCGTTCGGACAGGGGGCACCGGCTACACCTTC; v_gene: TRBV25-1; d_gene: TRBD1; abundance: -; len: 14; j_gene: TRBJ1-2
CDR3aa: CASSPVDRGTEAFF; CDR3nt: TGTGCCAGCTCACCGGTAGACAGGGGTACTGAAGCTTTCTTT; v_gene: TRBV18; d_gene: TRBD1; abundance: -; len: 14; j_gene: TRBJ1-1
CDR3aa: CASSFVELKETQYF; CDR3nt: TGTGCCAGCAGCTTTGTGGAGTTAAAAGAGACCCAGTACTTC; v_gene: TRBV7-9; d_gene: -; abundance: -; len: 14; j_gene: TRBJ2-5
CDR3aa: CASSLADSQPEAFF; CDR3nt: TGCGCCAGCAGCTTGGCCGACAGCCAACCGGAAGCTTTCTTT; v_gene: TRBV5-1; d_gene: -; abundance: -; len: 14; j_gene: TRBJ1-1
CDR3aa: CAWSVGTYYNEQFF; CDR3nt: TGTGCCTGGAGTGTCGGGACTTATTACAATGAGCAGTTCTTC; v_gene: TRBV30; d_gene: -; abundance: -; len: 14; j_gene: TRBJ2-1
CDR3aa: CASSTGGLLNEKLFF; CDR3nt: TGTGCCAGTAGTACCGGGGGACTTCTGAATGAAAAACTGTTTTTT; v_gene: TRBV19; d_gene: -; abundance: -; len: 15; j_gene: TRBJ1-4
CDR3aa: CASSLRLAGGHNEQFF; CDR3nt: TGTGCCAGCAGCTTGAGGTTAGCGGGGGGCCACAATGAGCAGTTCTTC; v_gene: TRBV5-8; d_gene: TRBD2; abundance: -; len: 16; j_gene: TRBJ2-1
CDR3aa: CASSATRTDWGGTF; CDR3nt: TGTGCCAGCAGCGCAACCCGGACAGACTGGGGAGGCACCTTC; v_gene: TRBV7-9; d_gene: -; abundance: -; len: 14; j_gene: TRBJ1-2
CDR3aa: CAWSTTKLYGYTF; CDR3nt: TGTGCCTGGAGTACAACAAAGCTCTATGGCTACACCTTC; v_gene: TRBV30; d_gene: -; abundance: -; len: 13; j_gene: TRBJ1-2